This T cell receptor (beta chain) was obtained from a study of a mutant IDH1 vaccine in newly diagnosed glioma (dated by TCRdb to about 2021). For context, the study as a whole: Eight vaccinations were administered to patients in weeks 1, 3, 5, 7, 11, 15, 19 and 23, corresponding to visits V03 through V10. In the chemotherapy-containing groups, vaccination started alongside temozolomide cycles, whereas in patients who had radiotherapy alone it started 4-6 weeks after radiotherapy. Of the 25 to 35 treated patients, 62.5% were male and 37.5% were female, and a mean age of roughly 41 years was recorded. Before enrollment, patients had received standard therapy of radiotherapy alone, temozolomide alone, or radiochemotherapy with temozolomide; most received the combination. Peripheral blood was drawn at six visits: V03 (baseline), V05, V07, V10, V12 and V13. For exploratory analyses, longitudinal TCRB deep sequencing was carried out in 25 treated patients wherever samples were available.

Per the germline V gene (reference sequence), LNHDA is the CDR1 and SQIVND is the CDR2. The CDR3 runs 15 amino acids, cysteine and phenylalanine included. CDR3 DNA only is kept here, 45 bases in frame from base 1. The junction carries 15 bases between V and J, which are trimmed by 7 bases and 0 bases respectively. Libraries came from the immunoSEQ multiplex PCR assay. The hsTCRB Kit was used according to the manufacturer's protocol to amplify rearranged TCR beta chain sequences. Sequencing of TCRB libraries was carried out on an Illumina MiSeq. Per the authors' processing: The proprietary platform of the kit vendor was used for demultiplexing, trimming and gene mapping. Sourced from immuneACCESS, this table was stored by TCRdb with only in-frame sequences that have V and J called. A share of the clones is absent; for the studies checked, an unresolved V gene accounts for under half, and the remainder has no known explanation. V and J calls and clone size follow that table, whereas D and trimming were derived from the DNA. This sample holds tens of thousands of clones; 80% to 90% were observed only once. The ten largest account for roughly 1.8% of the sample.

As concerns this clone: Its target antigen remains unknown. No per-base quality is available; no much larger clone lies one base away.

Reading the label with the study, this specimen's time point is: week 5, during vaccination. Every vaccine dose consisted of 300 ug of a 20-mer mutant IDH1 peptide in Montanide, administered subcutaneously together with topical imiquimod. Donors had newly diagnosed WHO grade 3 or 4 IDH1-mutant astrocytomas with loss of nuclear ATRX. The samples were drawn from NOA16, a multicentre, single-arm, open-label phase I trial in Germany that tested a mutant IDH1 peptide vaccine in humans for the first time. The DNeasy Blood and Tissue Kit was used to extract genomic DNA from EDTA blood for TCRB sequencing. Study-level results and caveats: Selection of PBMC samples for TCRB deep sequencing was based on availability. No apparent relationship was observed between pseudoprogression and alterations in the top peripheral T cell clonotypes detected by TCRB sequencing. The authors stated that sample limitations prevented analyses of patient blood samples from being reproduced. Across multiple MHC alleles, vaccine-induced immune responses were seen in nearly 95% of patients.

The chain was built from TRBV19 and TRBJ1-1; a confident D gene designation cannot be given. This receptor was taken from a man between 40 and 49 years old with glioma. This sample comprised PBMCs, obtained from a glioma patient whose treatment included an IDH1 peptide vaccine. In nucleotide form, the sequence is TGTGCCAGTAACCTCGGCAGCACGCTGAACACTGAAGCTTTCTTT. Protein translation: CASNLGSTLNTEAFF. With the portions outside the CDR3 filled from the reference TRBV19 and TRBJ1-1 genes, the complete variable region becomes DGGITQSPKYLFRKEGQNVTLSCEQNLNHDAMYWYRQDPGQGLRLIYYSQIVNDFQKGDIAEGYSVSREKKESFPLTVTSAQKNPTAFYLCASNLGSTLNTEAFFGQGTRLTVV.